The present T cell receptor (beta chain) was sequenced within a study of neurological immune-mediated disorders. The sample holds many counts of this clonotype. CDR3 length: 13 amino acids. The germline V gene has CDR1 LGHDT and CDR2 YNNKEL (reference sequence). The germline V and J ends were trimmed by 8 bases and 9 bases, with 14 bases remaining between them. TCRdb ran MiXCR on the 5' RACE reads and lists one entry per CDR3 protein. The data hold roughly 32,000 distinct CDR3 sequences, with 3.8% observed a single time. This chain uses TRBV3-1 with TRBJ1-6; a possible D gene is TRBD1 (5 bases). The sequenced sample consisted of PBMCs. The TCR sequence derives from a man aged 30 to 39 with multiple sclerosis. The DNA of the CDR3 is TGTGCCAGCGGGGGGTCCGGGGGTTCACCCCTCCACTTT. It translates to CASGGSGGSPLHF.